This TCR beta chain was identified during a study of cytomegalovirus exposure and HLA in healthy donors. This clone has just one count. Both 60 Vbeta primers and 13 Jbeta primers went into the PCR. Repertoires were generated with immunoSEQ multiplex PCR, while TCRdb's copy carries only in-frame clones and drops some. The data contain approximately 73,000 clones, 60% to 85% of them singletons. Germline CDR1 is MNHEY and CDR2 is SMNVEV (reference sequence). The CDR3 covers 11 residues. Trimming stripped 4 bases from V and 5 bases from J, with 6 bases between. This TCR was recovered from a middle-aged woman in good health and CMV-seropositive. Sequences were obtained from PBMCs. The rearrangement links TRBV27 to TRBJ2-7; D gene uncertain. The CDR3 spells CASSSPDEQYF. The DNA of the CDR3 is TGTGCCAGCAGTTCCCCCGACGAGCAGTACTTC.